These 29 T cell receptor beta chains were sequenced from one sample in a study of blood T cell repertoires in COVID-19. Assay: immunoSEQ multiplex PCR; the TCRdb copy retains only in-frame clones and omits some. Counted here are 20,000 to 25,000 clones, about 78% occurring once; the ten biggest clones make up around 13%. Sequenced material: peripheral blood. These receptors were taken from a man between 60 and 75 years old with active COVID-19.

The chain joins TRBV27 to TRBJ2-7, with 7 bases matching TRBD1. V trimming: 6 bases; J trimming: 5 bases; junction bases outside the gene matches: 10. This CDR3 is 14 amino acids long. Germline V gene data show CDR1 as MNHEY and CDR2 as SMNVEV (reference sequence). Here the CDR3 reads CASSILTGFHEQYF. CDR3 coding DNA: TGTGCCAGCAGCATCCTGACAGGGTTCCACGAGCAGTACTTC.

The chain uses TRBV27 and TRBJ2-5; 8 nucleotides match TRBD2. CDR3 length: 14 amino acids. Germline-derived CDR1 and CDR2 are MNHEY and SMNVEV (reference sequence). J was trimmed by 3 bases and V by 2 bases; bases with no gene match: 2. The CDR3 region is CASSLTSGEETQYF. The CDR3 DNA reads as TGTGCCAGCAGTTTAACTAGCGGAGAAGAGACCCAGTACTTC.

The chain joins TRBV25-1 to TRBJ2-7, with D hard to call. Trimming pared 2 bases from V and 4 bases from J, leaving 6 bases between. Germline CDR1 and CDR2: MGHDK and SYGVNS. The length of the CDR3 is 12 residues. This CDR3 reads CASSEGGYEQYF. The CDR3 DNA reads TGTGCCAGCAGTGAAGGCGGTTACGAGCAGTACTTC.

In its sample, this clone ranks as medium-sized. The sample holds other DNA sequences that translate to the same CDR3. This chain joins TRBV4-1 and TRBJ2-7, with 7 bases matching TRBD2. Germline V gene sequence: CDR1 MGHRA, CDR2 YSYEKL. Trimming at V came to 0 bases and at J to 2 bases, leaving 1 base not matched to a gene. This CDR3 is 14 amino acids long. For the CDR3, the DNA is TGCGCCAGCAGCCAAGATGCGGGAGCCTACGAGCAGTACTTC. Residues: CASSQDAGAYEQYF.

The rearrangement links TRBV5-1 to TRBJ2-5; tentatively, D is TRBD1 (5 bases). Germline loops: CDR1 SGHRS, CDR2 YFSETQ. The V gene lost 0 bases and the J gene lost 5 bases, with 11 bases spanning the gap. This CDR3 has 14 amino acids. CDR3 residues: CASSLVAGLETQYF. The CDR3 DNA follows: TGCGCCAGCAGCTTGGTTGCAGGGCTGGAGACCCAGTACTTC.

Relative to its sample, this clone is medium-sized (0.01 to 0.1%). The J gene is TRBJ2-7, the V gene TRBV6-1; D unresolved. Germline lookup yields CDR1 MNHNS and CDR2 SASEGT. The CDR3 contains 13 residues. V was trimmed by 1 base and J by 8 bases, leaving 12 bases between them. The CDR3 sequence: CASSEDFPYQQYF. DNA for the CDR3: TGTGCCAGCAGTGAAGACTTCCCCTATCAGCAGTACTTC.

V and J are TRBV7-2 and TRBJ2-1; D is perhaps TRBD2 (5 bases). CDR3 length: 17 amino acids. The V end was cut by 2 bases, the J end by 4 bases, with 18 bases between. From germline, CDR1 is SGHTA and CDR2 FQGNSA. Here the CDR3 DNA reads TGTGCCAGCAGCTTAACCCGACTGACCAGCGGATACAATGAGCAGTTCTTC. Translated, it gives CASSLTRLTSGYNEQFF.

V usage is TRBV9 and J usage is TRBJ2-1; TRBD2 aligns across 11 bases. Trimming took 4 bases from V and 0 from J; bases not matched to a gene: 12. CDR3 length equals 19 residues. Germline CDR1 reads SGDLS; CDR2 reads YYNGEE. CDR3 loop: CASSRRGTSGPSSYNEQFF. The CDR3 DNA reads TGTGCCAGCAGCCGCCGGGGGACTAGCGGTCCGAGCTCCTACAATGAGCAGTTCTTC.

This clone was counted a single time. The rearrangement joins TRBV7-8 to TRBJ1-5; D is uncertain. Germline values: CDR1 SGHVS, CDR2 FQNEAQ. This CDR3 has 13 amino acids. V was pared by 2 bases and J by 2 bases, with 4 bases between. CDR3 coding DNA: TGTGCCAGCAGCTTATCGGGCAATCAGCCCCAGCATTTT. Encoded protein: CASSLSGNQPQHF.

This clone was picked up a small number of times. This chain links TRBV4-2 with TRBJ2-7; 13 bases fit TRBD2. J lost 7 bases, V lost 6 bases, and 12 bases had no gene match. CDR3 length: 16 amino acids. CDR1 and CDR2 from the germline V gene are LGHNA and YNFKEQ. The CDR3 DNA is TGTGCCAGCAGAGAACGACTAGCGGGAGGATCGGAGGAGCAGTACTTC. Amino acids: CASRERLAGGSEEQYF.

The chain combines TRBV24-1 with TRBJ2-3; 9 bases are shared with TRBD1. V dropped 4 bases and J dropped 5; count of bases not matched to a gene: 12. The CDR3 spans 17 residues. Germline V gene data show CDR1 as KGHDR and CDR2 as SFDVKD. This chain's CDR3 is CATSDRLNRGQKDTQYF. The CDR3 nucleotides are TGTGCCACCAGTGACCGATTAAACAGGGGGCAAAAAGATACGCAGTATTTT.

This clone came up a few times. The chain carries TRBV5-1 and TRBJ2-3; 11 nucleotides match TRBD2. Trimming at V came to 3 bases and at J to 5 bases, leaving 2 bases not matched to a gene. Per the germline V gene, CDR1 is SGHRS and CDR2 is YFSETQ. CDR3 length: 14 amino acids. The CDR3 nucleotides read TGCGCCAGCAGCTGGGGACTAGCGGAAGATACGCAGTATTTT. Encoded protein: CASSWGLAEDTQYF.

The genes are TRBV2 and TRBJ2-3, with 9 positions matching TRBD2. Germline V lookup: CDR1 SNHLY, CDR2 FYNNEI. CDR3 length: 15 amino acids. The trim removed 4 bases at V and 6 bases at J, leaving 8 bases unmatched. DNA for the CDR3: TGTGCCAGCAGTGTTTTGGGCGGGAGGGCCGATACGCAGTATTTT. This encodes CASSVLGGRADTQYF. Full variable domain (missing parts from reference TRBV2 and TRBJ2-3): EPEVTQTPSHQVTQMGQEVILRCVPISNHLYFYWYRQILGQKVEFLVSFYNNEISEKSEIFDDQFSVERPDGSNFTLKIRSTKLEDSAMYFCASSVLGGRADTQYFGPGTRLTVL.

V is TRBV5-1 and J is TRBJ2-1; tentatively, D is TRBD2 (5 bases). CDR3 size: 14 residues. Trimming stripped 5 bases from V and 7 bases from J, with 16 bases between. Per germline, CDR1 SGHRS and CDR2 YFSETQ. DNA for the CDR3: TGCGCCAGCAGTCCCGGGATCCAGACGAATGAGCAGTTCTTC. Protein product: CASSPGIQTNEQFF.

The rearrangement links TRBV27 to TRBJ1-5; 12 bases map to TRBD1. V trimming: 5 bases; J trimming: 0 bases; junction bases outside the gene matches: 11. CDR1 and CDR2 (germline): MNHEY, SMNVEV (reference sequence). The CDR3 spans 19 residues. The CDR3 protein is CASSRHIGTGGVSNQPQHF. The CDR3, as DNA: TGTGCCAGCAGTCGACACATAGGGACAGGGGGCGTTAGCAATCAGCCCCAGCATTTT.

This chain uses TRBV4-3 with TRBJ2-2; 7 bases are a match to TRBD2. Germline V CDR1 and CDR2: LGHNA, YSLEER. This CDR3 spans 15 amino acids. J was trimmed by 6 bases and V by 0 bases; bases with no gene match: 4. CDR3 nucleotide sequence: TGCGCCAGCAGCCAAGAAGGAGGGAGGGCCGGGGAGCTGTTTTTT. Protein sequence: CASSQEGGRAGELFF.

This chain uses TRBV30 with TRBJ1-5; tentatively, D is TRBD1 (6 bases). The CDR3 is 13 residues long. The germline CDR1 and CDR2 sequences are GTSNPN and SVGIG (reference sequence). Trimming took 2 bases from V and 7 from J, leaving 12 bases between them. The CDR3 region has the DNA TGTGCCTGGAGTTCCGCAGGGGTCCAGCCCCAGCATTTT. Its translation: CAWSSAGVQPQHF.

This chain connects TRBV10-3 to TRBJ2-4; no firm D call. V lost 0 bases to trimming and J lost 5 bases, with 5 bases between them. CDR1 is ENHRY, CDR2 SYGVKD, per germline. The CDR3 loop spans 13 amino acids. The DNA for the CDR3 is TGTGCCATCAGTGAGTCTGGGCAAAACATTCAGTACTTC. It yields the protein CAISESGQNIQYF.

The chain employs TRBV24-1 and TRBJ2-5; 7 bases align to TRBD1. The CDR3 is made up of 16 amino acids. Germline CDR1 and CDR2: KGHDR and SFDVKD. Unmatched junction bases numbered 11, after V lost 4 bases and J lost 4 bases. CDR3 sequence: CATSDFYRGSLETQYF. CDR3 sequence (DNA): TGTGCCACCAGTGACTTTTACAGGGGAAGTCTAGAGACCCAGTACTTC.

The V call is TRBV19, the J call TRBJ1-5; 8 bases agree with TRBD1. Trimming took 5 bases from V and 8 from J; bases not matched to a gene: 11. Germline V CDR1 and CDR2: LNHDA, SQIVND (reference sequence). The CDR3 is 15 residues long. The CDR3 nucleotides read TGTGCCAGTAGTCCCCCGGGACAGGTCTTTGAGCCCCAGCATTTT. Encoded protein: CASSPPGQVFEPQHF.

The genes are TRBV5-6 and TRBJ1-2, with 8 bases identical to TRBD1. V was pared by 0 bases and J by 8 bases, with 6 bases of the junction left unmatched. Germline V lookup: CDR1 SGHDT, CDR2 YYEEEE. The CDR3 is 14 residues long. The CDR3: CASSLGTGFGGYTF. The CDR3 region has the DNA TGTGCCAGCAGCTTGGGGACAGGGTTTGGGGGCTACACCTTC.

V gene TRBV2 combines with J gene TRBJ2-3; 15 bases agree with TRBD2. V lost 5 bases and J lost 5; bases outside the gene matches: 11. Germline V gene lookup returns CDR1 SNHLY and CDR2 FYNNEI. The CDR3 covers 18 residues. The DNA for the CDR3 is TGTGCCAGCAGTAAGATCGAGGGACTAGCGGGAGGCGGAGATACGCAGTATTTT. It translates to CASSKIEGLAGGGDTQYF.

The chain carries TRBV9 and TRBJ2-5; no clear D gene. The CDR3 is 13 residues long. Germline V gene lookup returns CDR1 SGDLS and CDR2 YYNGEE. Trimming stripped 3 bases from V and 2 bases from J, with 8 bases between. The DNA for the CDR3 is TGTGCCAGCAGCGGGCCACGTCAAGAGACCCAGTACTTC. Protein: CASSGPRQETQYF.

This sequence joins TRBV9 and TRBJ1-3, with D possibly TRBD1 on 5 matching bases. This CDR3 has 16 residues. Between the trimmed V and J ends, which lost 1 base and 0 bases, there was a span of 11 bases. Germline CDR1 SGDLS, CDR2 YYNGEE. CDR3 nucleotide sequence: TGTGCCAGCAGCGTAACAGGTCCAGACTCTGGAAACACCATATATTTT. It translates to CASSVTGPDSGNTIYF.

The V call is TRBV5-4, the J call TRBJ2-5, with 8 positions matching TRBD2. Looked up from germline, CDR1 is SGHNT and CDR2 is YYREEE (reference sequence). This CDR3 spans 14 amino acids. V shed 6 bases and J 1 base; nucleotides not matched to a gene: 5. CDR3 nucleotides: TGTGCCAGCACCCGGGGGGGGGCCCAAGAGACCCAGTACTTC. Its translation is CASTRGGAQETQYF.

V gene TRBV27 combines with J gene TRBJ1-4; D is possibly TRBD1 (6 bases). Trimming pared 5 bases from V and 7 bases from J, leaving 11 bases between. The CDR3 spans 13 residues. Germline values: CDR1 MNHEY, CDR2 SMNVEV (reference sequence). CDR3 DNA sequence: TGTGCCAGCAGTAAGGGGGTTGCTGAAAAACTGTTTTTT. Translating it yields CASSKGVAEKLFF.

This chain connects TRBV19 to TRBJ1-5, with 9 positions matching TRBD1. CDR3 length: 15 residues. Germline CDR1 is LNHDA and CDR2 is SQIVND (reference sequence). V lost 6 bases to trimming and J lost 3 bases; unmatched junction nucleotides: 6. CDR3 region: CASRRDRVDNQPQHF. CDR3 DNA: TGTGCCAGTAGGAGGGACAGGGTTGACAATCAGCCCCAGCATTTT.

This chain links TRBV7-9 with TRBJ1-4, with D unclear. The CDR3 has 17 residues. In germline, CDR1 is SEHNR, CDR2 FQNEAQ (reference sequence). V lost 3 bases to trimming and J lost 0 bases, with 14 bases between them. CDR3 bases: TGTGCCAGCAGCTTTTTGGGAGGGCCCACAACTAATGAAAAACTGTTTTTT. This codes for CASSFLGGPTTNEKLFF.

On this clone itself: At one end, the junction sequence differs from germline, possibly due to a read error. The V gene is TRBV4-2, the J gene TRBJ1-1; TRBD1 agrees at 8 bases. Germline-derived CDR1 and CDR2 are LGHNA and YNFKEQ. This CDR3 contains 14 residues. CDR3 sequence reads: CASSKDRGNTEAFF. The CDR3, as DNA: TGTGCCAGCAGCAAAGACAGGGGTAACACTGAAGCTTTCTTT.